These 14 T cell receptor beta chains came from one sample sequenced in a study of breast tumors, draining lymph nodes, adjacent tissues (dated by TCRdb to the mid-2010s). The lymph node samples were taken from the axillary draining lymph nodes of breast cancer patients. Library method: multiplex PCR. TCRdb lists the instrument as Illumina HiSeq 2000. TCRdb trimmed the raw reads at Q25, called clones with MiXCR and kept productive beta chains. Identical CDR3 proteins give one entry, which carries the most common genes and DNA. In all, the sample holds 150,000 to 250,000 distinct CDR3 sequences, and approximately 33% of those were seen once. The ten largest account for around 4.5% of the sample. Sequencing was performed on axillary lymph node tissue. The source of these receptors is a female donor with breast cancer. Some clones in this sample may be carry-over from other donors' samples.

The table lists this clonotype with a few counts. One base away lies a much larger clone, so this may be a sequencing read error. The CDR3: CASSRDTHTSPLHF. For the CDR3, the DNA is TGTGCCAGCAGCAGGGACACCCATACTTCACCCCTCCACTTT. The gene calls are TRBV11-1 and TRBJ1-6, with D possibly being TRBD1 (6 bases). CDR1 is SGHAT, CDR2 FQDESV, per germline (reference sequence). This CDR3 region has 14 residues. The V gene lost 5 bases and the J gene lost 9 bases, with 14 bases spanning the gap. Drawing the rest from reference TRBV11-1 and TRBJ1-6, the complete variable domain is EAEVAQSPRYKITEKSQAVAFWCDPISGHATLYWYRQILGQGPELLVQFQDESVVDDSQLPKDRFSAERLKGVDSTLKIQPAELGDSAMYLCASSRDTHTSPLHFGNGTRLTVT.

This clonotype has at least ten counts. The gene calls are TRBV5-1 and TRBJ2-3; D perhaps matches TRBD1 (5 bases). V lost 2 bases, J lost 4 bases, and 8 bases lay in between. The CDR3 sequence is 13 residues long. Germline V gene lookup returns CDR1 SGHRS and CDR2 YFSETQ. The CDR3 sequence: CASSFPRADTQYF. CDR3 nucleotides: TGCGCCAGCAGCTTTCCCAGGGCAGATACGCAGTATTTT. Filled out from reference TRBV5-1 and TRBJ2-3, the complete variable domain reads KAGVTQTPRYLIKTRGQQVTLSCSPISGHRSVSWYQQTPGQGLQFLFEYFSETQRNKGNFPGRFSGRQFSNSRSEMNVSTLELGDSALYLCASSFPRADTQYFGPGTRLTVL.

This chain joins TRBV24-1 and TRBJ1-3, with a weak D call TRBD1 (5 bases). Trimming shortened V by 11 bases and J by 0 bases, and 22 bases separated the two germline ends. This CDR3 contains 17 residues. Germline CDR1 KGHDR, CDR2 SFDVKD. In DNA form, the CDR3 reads TGTGCCAGCTCACCGGGGGTCGCCAGGGACTCTGGAAACACCATATATTTT. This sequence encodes CASSPGVARDSGNTIYF.

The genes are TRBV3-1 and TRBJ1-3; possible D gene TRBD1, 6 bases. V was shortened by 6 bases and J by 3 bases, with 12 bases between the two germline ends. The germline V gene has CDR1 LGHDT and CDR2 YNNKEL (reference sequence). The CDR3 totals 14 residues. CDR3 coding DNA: TGTGCCAGCAGACAGACAGGCGGTGGAAACACCATATATTTT. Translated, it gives CASRQTGGGNTIYF.

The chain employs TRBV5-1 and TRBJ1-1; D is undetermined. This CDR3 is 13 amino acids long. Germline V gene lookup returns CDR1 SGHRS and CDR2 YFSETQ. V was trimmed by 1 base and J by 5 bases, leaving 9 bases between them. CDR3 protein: CASSLNYLTEAFF. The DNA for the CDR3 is TGCGCCAGCAGCTTGAACTATCTTACTGAAGCTTTCTTT.

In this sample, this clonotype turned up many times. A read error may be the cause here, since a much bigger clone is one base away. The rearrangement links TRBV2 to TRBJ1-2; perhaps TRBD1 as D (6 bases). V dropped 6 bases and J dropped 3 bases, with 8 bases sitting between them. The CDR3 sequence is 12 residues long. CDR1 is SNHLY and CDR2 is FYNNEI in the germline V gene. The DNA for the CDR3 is TGTGCCAGCAGGGACAGTTACTATGGCTACACCTTC. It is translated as CASRDSYYGYTF. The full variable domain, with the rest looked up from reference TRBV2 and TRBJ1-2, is EPEVTQTPSHQVTQMGQEVILRCVPISNHLYFYWYRQILGQKVEFLVSFYNNEISEKSEIFDDQFSVERPDGSNFTLKIRSTKLEDSAMYFCASRDSYYGYTFGSGTRLTVV.

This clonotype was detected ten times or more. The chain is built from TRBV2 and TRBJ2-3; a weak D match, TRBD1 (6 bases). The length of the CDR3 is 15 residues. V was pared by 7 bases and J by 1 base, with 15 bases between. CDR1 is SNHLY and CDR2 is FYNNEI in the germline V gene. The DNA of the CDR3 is TGTGCCAGCACCCAAAACAGGGCCCGCACAGATACGCAGTATTTT. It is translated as CASTQNRARTDTQYF.

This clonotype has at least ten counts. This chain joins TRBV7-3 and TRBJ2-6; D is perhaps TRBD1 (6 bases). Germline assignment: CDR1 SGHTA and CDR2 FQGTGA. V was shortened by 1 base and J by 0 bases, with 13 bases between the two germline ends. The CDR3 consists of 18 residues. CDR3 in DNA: TGTGCCAGCAGCTTAAGGCCCCGACAGGCCTCTGGGGCCAACGTCCTGACTTTC. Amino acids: CASSLRPRQASGANVLTF.

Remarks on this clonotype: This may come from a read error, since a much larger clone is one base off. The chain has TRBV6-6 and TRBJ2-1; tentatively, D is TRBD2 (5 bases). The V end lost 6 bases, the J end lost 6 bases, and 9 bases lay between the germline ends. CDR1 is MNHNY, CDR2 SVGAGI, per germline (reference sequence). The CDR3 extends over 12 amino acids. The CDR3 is CASSSSPNEQFF. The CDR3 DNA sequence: TGTGCCAGCAGCTCTAGCCCCAATGAGCAGTTCTTC.

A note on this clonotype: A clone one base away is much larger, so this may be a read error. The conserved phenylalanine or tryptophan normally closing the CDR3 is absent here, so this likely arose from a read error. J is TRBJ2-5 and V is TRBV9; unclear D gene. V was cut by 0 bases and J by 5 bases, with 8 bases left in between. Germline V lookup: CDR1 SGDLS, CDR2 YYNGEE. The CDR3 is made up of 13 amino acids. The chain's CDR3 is CASSVDLGETQYS. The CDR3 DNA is TGTGCCAGCAGCGTAGATCTCGGGGAGACCCAGTACTCC.

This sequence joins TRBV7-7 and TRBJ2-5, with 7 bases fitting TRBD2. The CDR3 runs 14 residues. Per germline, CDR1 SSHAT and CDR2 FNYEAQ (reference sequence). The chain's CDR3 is CARLASGAQETQYF. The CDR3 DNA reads TGTGCTAGATTGGCTAGCGGAGCACAAGAGACCCAGTACTTC.

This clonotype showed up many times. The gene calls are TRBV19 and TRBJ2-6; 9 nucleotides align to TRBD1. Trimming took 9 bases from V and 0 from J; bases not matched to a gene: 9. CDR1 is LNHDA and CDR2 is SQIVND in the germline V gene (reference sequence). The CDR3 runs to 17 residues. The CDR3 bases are TGTGCCAGCAGAGGGGACAGGGCCCTCTCTGGGGCCAACGTCCTGACTTTC. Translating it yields CASRGDRALSGANVLTF.

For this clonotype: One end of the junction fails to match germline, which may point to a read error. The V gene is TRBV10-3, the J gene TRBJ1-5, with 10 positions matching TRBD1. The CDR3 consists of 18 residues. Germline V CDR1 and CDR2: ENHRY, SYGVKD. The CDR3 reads CATSARRTGGGSNQPQHF. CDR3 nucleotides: TGTGCCACCAGTGCTAGAAGGACAGGGGGGGGGAGCAATCAGCCCCAGCATTTT.

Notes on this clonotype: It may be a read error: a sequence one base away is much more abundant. CDR3 in amino acids: CASSELAGGINTGELFF. CDR3 DNA sequence: TGTGCCAGCAGTGAACTAGCGGGAGGGATTAACACCGGGGAGCTGTTTTTT. This chain connects TRBV6-4 to TRBJ2-2; 13 nucleotides line up with TRBD2. The germline gives CDR1 MRHNA, CDR2 SNTAGT. The junction had 3 bases not matched to a gene; V was cut back by 3 bases and J by 2 bases. This CDR3 spans 17 amino acids.